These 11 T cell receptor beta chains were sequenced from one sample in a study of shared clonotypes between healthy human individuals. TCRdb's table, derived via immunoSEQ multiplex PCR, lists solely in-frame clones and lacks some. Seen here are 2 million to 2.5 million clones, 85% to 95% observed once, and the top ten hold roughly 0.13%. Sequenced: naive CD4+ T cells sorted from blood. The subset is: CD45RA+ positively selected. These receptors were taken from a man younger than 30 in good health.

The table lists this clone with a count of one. CDR3 DNA sequence: TGTGCCAGCAGCTTGGGTCGTCAGTACTACGAGCAGTACTTC. Translating it yields CASSLGRQYYEQYF. This chain joins TRBV5-5 and TRBJ2-7, with D unresolved. The CDR3 extends over 14 amino acids. V was trimmed by 0 bases and J by 3 bases, leaving 10 bases between them. The germline CDR1 and CDR2 sequences are SGHKS and YYEKEE (reference sequence). Drawing the rest from reference TRBV5-5 and TRBJ2-7, the complete variable domain is DAGVTQSPTHLIKTRGQQVTLRCSPISGHKSVSWYQQVLGQGPQFIFQYYEKEERGRGNFPDRFSARQFPNYSSELNVNALLLGDSALYLCASSLGRQYYEQYFGPGTRLTVT.

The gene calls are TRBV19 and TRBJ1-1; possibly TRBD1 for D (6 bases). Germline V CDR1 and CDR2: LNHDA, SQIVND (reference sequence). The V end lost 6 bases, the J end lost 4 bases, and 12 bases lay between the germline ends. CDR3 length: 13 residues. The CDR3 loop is CASSTTGTTEAFF. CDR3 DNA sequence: TGTGCCAGTAGCACAACAGGGACCACTGAAGCTTTCTTT.

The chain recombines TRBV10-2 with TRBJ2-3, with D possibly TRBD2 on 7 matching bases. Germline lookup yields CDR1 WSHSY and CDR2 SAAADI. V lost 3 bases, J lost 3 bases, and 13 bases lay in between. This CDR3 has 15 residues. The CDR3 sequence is CASSDGGGRTDTQYF. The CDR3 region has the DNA TGCGCCAGCAGTGATGGGGGGGGCAGGACAGATACGCAGTATTTT.

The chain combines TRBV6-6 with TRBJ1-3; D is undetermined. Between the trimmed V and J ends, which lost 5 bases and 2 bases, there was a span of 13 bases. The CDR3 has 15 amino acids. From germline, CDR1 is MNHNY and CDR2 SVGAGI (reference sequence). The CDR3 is CASSQPPGTGNTIYF. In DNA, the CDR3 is TGTGCCAGCAGTCAACCCCCGGGCACTGGAAACACCATATATTTT.

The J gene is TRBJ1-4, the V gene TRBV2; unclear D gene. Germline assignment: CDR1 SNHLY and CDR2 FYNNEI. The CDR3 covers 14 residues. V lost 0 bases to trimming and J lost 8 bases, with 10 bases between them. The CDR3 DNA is TGTGCCAGCAGTGAAGCGAGGGCCGCCGAAAAACTGTTTTTT. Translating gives CASSEARAAEKLFF.

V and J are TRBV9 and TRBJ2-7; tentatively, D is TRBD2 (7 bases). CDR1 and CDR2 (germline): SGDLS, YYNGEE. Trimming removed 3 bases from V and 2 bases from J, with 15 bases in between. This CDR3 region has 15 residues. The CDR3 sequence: CASSAGGGGPYEQYF. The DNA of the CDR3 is TGTGCCAGCAGCGCCGGCGGCGGGGGCCCCTACGAGCAGTACTTC. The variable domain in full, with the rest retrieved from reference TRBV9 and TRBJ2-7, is DSGVTQTPKHLITATGQRVTLRCSPRSGDLSVYWYQQSLDQGLQFLIQYYNGEERAKGNILERFSAQQFPDLHSELNLSSLELGDSALYFCASSAGGGGPYEQYFGPGTRLTVT.

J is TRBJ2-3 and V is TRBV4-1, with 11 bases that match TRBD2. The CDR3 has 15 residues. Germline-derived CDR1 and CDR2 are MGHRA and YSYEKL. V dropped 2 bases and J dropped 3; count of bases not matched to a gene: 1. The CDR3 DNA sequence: TGCGCCAGCAGCCAAAGACTAGCGGGAACAGATACGCAGTATTTT. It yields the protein CASSQRLAGTDTQYF.

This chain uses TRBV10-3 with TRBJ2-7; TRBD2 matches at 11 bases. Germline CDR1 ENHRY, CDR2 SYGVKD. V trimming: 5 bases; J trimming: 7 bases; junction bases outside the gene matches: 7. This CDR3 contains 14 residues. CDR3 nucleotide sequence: TGTGCCATCAGTTTAGCGGGGGGGCCGAAAGAGCAGTACTTC. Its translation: CAISLAGGPKEQYF.

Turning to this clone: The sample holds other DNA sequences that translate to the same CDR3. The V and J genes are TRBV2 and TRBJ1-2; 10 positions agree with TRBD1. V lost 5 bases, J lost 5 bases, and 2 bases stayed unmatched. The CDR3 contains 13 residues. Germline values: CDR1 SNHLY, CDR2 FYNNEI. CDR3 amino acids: CASSLGQGYGYTF. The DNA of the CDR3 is TGTGCCAGCAGTTTGGGACAGGGGTATGGCTACACCTTC.

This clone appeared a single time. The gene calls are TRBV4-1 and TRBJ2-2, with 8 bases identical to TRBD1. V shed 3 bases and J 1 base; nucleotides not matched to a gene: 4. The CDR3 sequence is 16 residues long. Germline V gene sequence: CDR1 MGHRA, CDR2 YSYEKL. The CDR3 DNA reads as TGCGCCAGCAGCCAGCCCGGGACAGGGAACACCGGGGAGCTGTTTTTT. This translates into CASSQPGTGNTGELFF.

CDR3 residues: CASRTQGKGMNTEAFF. CDR3 bases: TGTGCCAGCAGGACACAGGGGAAAGGGATGAACACTGAAGCTTTCTTT. V and J are TRBV28 and TRBJ1-1; 7 bases agree with TRBD1. This CDR3 spans 16 amino acids. Germline V gene sequence: CDR1 MDHEN, CDR2 SYDVKM. J gave up 0 bases and V 6 bases, and 10 bases lay outside the gene matches. Full variable domain (outside the CDR3, taken from reference TRBV28 and TRBJ1-1): DVKVTQSSRYLVKRTGEKVFLECVQDMDHENMFWYRQDPGLGLRLIYFSYDVKMKEKGDIPEGYSVSREKKERFSLILESASTNQTSMYLCASRTQGKGMNTEAFFGQGTRLTVV.